These 28 T cell receptor beta chains were sequenced from one sample in a study of T cell repertoires in aging, cancer and after chemotherapy. TRB rearrangements spanning V, D and J were amplified using mixed TRB-A/B primers. TCRdb called the multiplex PCR reads again in MiXCR, with one record for every CDR3 protein. This repertoire shows a few thousand distinct CDR3 sequences, roughly 26% found once; its top ten account for 6.5% to 9.5%. The template was genomic DNA from peripheral blood, not RNA. The sample taken for sequencing was blood. The receptors were sampled from a human donor in good health.

By proportion, this clonotype is medium-sized (0.01 to 0.1%). The genes are TRBV6-1 and TRBJ2-2; a possible D gene is TRBD2 (7 bases). V was trimmed by 6 bases and J by 4 bases, leaving 15 bases between them. CDR3 length: 15 residues. Germline CDR1 reads MNHNS; CDR2 reads SASEGT. The CDR3 here is CASSKNRGATGELFF. The CDR3 DNA sequence: TGTGCCAGCAGCAAAAACCGGGGGGCCACCGGGGAGCTGTTTTTT.

The chain is built from TRBV5-1 and TRBJ1-1, with D uncertain. This CDR3 spans 13 amino acids. Trimming pared 0 bases from V and 3 bases from J, leaving 6 bases between. Germline V gene data show CDR1 as SGHRS and CDR2 as YFSETQ. CDR3 amino acids: CASSLVRDTEAFF. CDR3 bases: TGCGCCAGCAGCTTGGTCAGAGACACTGAAGCTTTCTTT.

This clonotype turned up a few times. This sequence joins TRBV7-2 and TRBJ1-2; no clear D gene. Trimming stripped 4 bases from V and 8 bases from J, with 8 bases between. The CDR3 contains 11 residues. The germline V gene has CDR1 SGHTA and CDR2 FQGNSA. The CDR3, as DNA: TGTGCCAGCAGCTCGTCAAGGGGCTACACCTTC. It codes for CASSSSRGYTF.

This chain connects TRBV29-1 to TRBJ2-1; possibly TRBD2 for D (6 bases). This CDR3 spans 11 amino acids. Germline loops: CDR1 SQVTM, CDR2 ANQGSEA. CDR3 coding DNA: TGCGGCGCCACGGCGGGGAATGAGCAGTTCTTC. Its translation is CGATAGNEQFF.

This rearrangement joins TRBV4-3 to TRBJ2-1; TRBD2 agrees at 11 bases. CDR1 is LGHNA and CDR2 is YSLEER in the germline V gene. The ends lost 0 bases at V and 7 bases at J; junction bases unmatched: 8. The CDR3 has 17 amino acids. In DNA, the CDR3 is TGCGCCAGCAGCCAAGATGATAGCGGGGGGGCCTGGAATGAGCAGTTCTTC. Protein sequence: CASSQDDSGGAWNEQFF.

Within the sample, this clonotype is medium-sized. The chain joins TRBV20-1 to TRBJ2-3, with D unresolved. CDR3 length equals 13 residues. V lost 0 bases and J lost 5, with 9 bases in between. Germline CDR1 reads DFQATT; CDR2 reads SNEGSKA (reference sequence). The CDR3 DNA follows: TGCAGTGCTAGAGATCAAGTTTTAGATACGCAGTATTTT. It encodes CSARDQVLDTQYF.

J is TRBJ2-1 and V is TRBV4-3; D call uncertain. Per the germline V gene, CDR1 is LGHNA and CDR2 is YSLEER. CDR3 size: 15 residues. The germline V and J ends were trimmed by 0 bases and 3 bases, with 9 bases remaining between them. For the CDR3, the DNA is TGCGCCAGCAGCCAAGAAACGGGCAGCTACAATGAGCAGTTCTTC. This codes for CASSQETGSYNEQFF.

This chain links TRBV28 with TRBJ1-5; D may be TRBD1 (6 bases). Trimming removed 5 bases at V and 6 bases at J, with 20 bases between. Germline V lookup: CDR1 MDHEN, CDR2 SYDVKM. CDR3 length equals 16 residues. The CDR3 loop reads CASSPTRAMTGQPQHF. CDR3 nucleotides: TGTGCCAGCAGTCCAACCCGAGCGATGACAGGTCAGCCCCAGCATTTT.

This clonotype is judged medium-sized. The chain links TRBV5-6 to TRBJ2-3, with 15 nucleotides matching TRBD2. Germline values: CDR1 SGHDT, CDR2 YYEEEE. This CDR3 contains 16 residues. V was clipped by 1 base and J by 10 bases; unmatched bases: 7. CDR3 nucleotide sequence: TGTGCCAGCAGCTTGTGGGGACTAGCGGGAGGAGGGGCGCAGTATTTT. It translates to CASSLWGLAGGGAQYF.

This clonotype is termed medium-sized. The chain has TRBV18 and TRBJ1-5; D is ambiguous. Germline assignment: CDR1 KGHSH and CDR2 LQKENI. V was trimmed by 0 bases and J by 2 bases, leaving 17 bases between them. The CDR3 length is 18 residues. The CDR3 loop reads CASSPPGGEVVGNQPQHF. The CDR3 DNA follows: TGTGCCAGCTCACCACCCGGCGGGGAGGTTGTCGGCAATCAGCCCCAGCATTTT.

This clonotype is medium-sized (0.01 to 0.1%). CDR3 coding DNA: TGTGCCAGCAGCTTTGGACTACCCAATGAGCAGTTCTTC. Translating it yields CASSFGLPNEQFF. The chain links TRBV5-6 to TRBJ2-1, with D perhaps matching TRBD2 (6 bases). From germline, CDR1 is SGHDT and CDR2 YYEEEE. Trimming removed 2 bases from V and 6 bases from J, with 9 bases in between. The CDR3 consists of 13 residues.

Within the sample, this clonotype is medium-sized. CDR3 protein: CASSSGGGQIAFF. CDR3 nucleotides: TGTGCCAGCAGTTCCGGGGGGGGACAGATCGCTTTCTTT. The chain is built from TRBV6-5 and TRBJ1-1; 7 bases fit TRBD1. The ends lost 4 bases at V and 11 bases at J; junction bases unmatched: 10. Germline CDR1 and CDR2: MNHEY and SVGAGI. This CDR3 has 13 residues.

In the case of this clonotype: This may arise from a read error, as a much more abundant clone is one base away. The rearrangement joins TRBV7-6 to TRBJ1-4, with D perhaps matching TRBD1 (5 bases). Trimming took 4 bases from V and 5 from J, leaving 17 bases between them. The CDR3 has 16 amino acids. Germline lookup yields CDR1 SGHVS and CDR2 FNYEAQ. The chain's CDR3 is CASSSPDKGGNEKLFF. The CDR3 DNA follows: TGTGCCAGCAGCTCCCCGGACAAGGGAGGGAATGAAAAACTGTTTTTT. The full variable domain, rest sourced from reference TRBV7-6 and TRBJ1-4, is GAGVSQSPRYKVTKRGQDVALRCDPISGHVSLYWYRQALGQGPEFLTYFNYEAQQDKSGLPNDRFSAERPEGSISTLTIQRTEQRDSAMYRCASSSPDKGGNEKLFFGSGTQLSVL.

Only a few counts were recorded for this clonotype. This chain links TRBV5-1 with TRBJ2-6, with D perhaps TRBD1 (6 bases). CDR1 and CDR2 from the germline V gene are SGHRS and YFSETQ. Deletions cut 0 bases from V and 2 bases from J, with 9 bases between. The CDR3 has 16 residues. CDR3 sequence (DNA): TGCGCCAGCAGCTTGGAAGGGACAACTGGGGCCAACGTCCTGACTTTC. Its protein is CASSLEGTTGANVLTF. The variable domain in full, completed from reference TRBV5-1 and TRBJ2-6, reads KAGVTQTPRYLIKTRGQQVTLSCSPISGHRSVSWYQQTPGQGLQFLFEYFSETQRNKGNFPGRFSGRQFSNSRSEMNVSTLELGDSALYLCASSLEGTTGANVLTFGAGSRLTVL.

This clonotype turned up a few times. V usage is TRBV30 and J usage is TRBJ2-1; 16 positions agree with TRBD2. Germline lookup yields CDR1 GTSNPN and CDR2 SVGIG (reference sequence). The V gene end was trimmed by 1 base and the J gene end by 3 bases; junction bases not matched to a gene: 6. This CDR3 has 18 residues. CDR3 in DNA: TGTGCCTGGAGTGACACGGGACTAGCGGGGGGGTTCTACAATGAGCAGTTCTTC. Protein: CAWSDTGLAGGFYNEQFF.

In this sample, this clonotype is medium-sized. The chain uses TRBV19 and TRBJ1-6; no reliable D call. V was pared by 3 bases and J by 0 bases, with 9 bases between. Germline V gene lookup returns CDR1 LNHDA and CDR2 SQIVND (reference sequence). The CDR3 has 16 amino acids. CDR3 amino acids: CASSIRRSSYNSPLHF. DNA of the CDR3: TGTGCCAGTAGTATCAGAAGGAGCTCCTATAATTCACCCCTCCACTTT.

In the case of this clonotype: A much larger clone sits a single nucleotide away, making a read error possible. The chain carries TRBV27 and TRBJ2-7; possibly TRBD2 for D (5 bases). The ends were cut back, 4 bases at V and 1 base at J, with 17 bases in the middle. Germline V gene lookup returns CDR1 MNHEY and CDR2 SMNVEV (reference sequence). The CDR3 length is 16 residues. The chain's CDR3 is CASSSGCASWSYEQYF. The CDR3 DNA is TGTGCCAGCAGTTCCGGGTGCGCTAGCTGGTCCTACGAGCAGTACTTC.

The chain is built from TRBV7-2 and TRBJ1-4; 8 nucleotides match TRBD1. The CDR3 is 15 residues long. The ends lost 0 bases at V and 4 bases at J; junction bases unmatched: 1. Germline V gene lookup returns CDR1 SGHTA and CDR2 FQGNSA. The CDR3 sequence: CASSLAGQVNEKLFF. In nucleotides, the CDR3 is TGTGCCAGCAGCTTAGCGGGACAGGTTAATGAAAAACTGTTTTTT.

Turning to this clonotype: This may stem from a read error, because a much larger clone lies one nucleotide away. The chain is built from TRBV6-5 and TRBJ1-2, with a possible D match to TRBD1 (6 bases). Trimming cost V 2 bases and J 3 bases, with 10 bases left between them. This CDR3 region has 14 residues. CDR1 is MNHEY and CDR2 is SVGAGI in the germline V gene. The CDR3 bases are TGTGCCAGCAGTTACGGGGGGGCGTACTATGGCTACACCTTC. Translation gives CASSYGGAYYGYTF.

This clonotype was detected only once. This chain connects TRBV20-1 to TRBJ2-7, with 8 bases aligning to TRBD2. This CDR3 comprises 13 residues. Losses at the gene ends were 3 bases for V and 3 bases for J; bases not matched to a gene: 4. Germline loops: CDR1 DFQATT, CDR2 SNEGSKA (reference sequence). The CDR3 loop is CSARRTSSYEQYF. The DNA of the CDR3 is TGCAGTGCTAGGCGGACTAGCAGCTACGAGCAGTACTTC.

J is TRBJ2-1 and V is TRBV20-1, with 9 positions matching TRBD2. Germline V gives CDR1 DFQATT, CDR2 SNEGSKA (reference sequence). With 1 base clipped from V and 7 bases from J, the junction kept 8 bases outside the gene matches. The CDR3 extends over 15 amino acids. CDR3 DNA sequence: TGCAGTGCTAGAGCAACAGCGGGAGGTTGGAATGAGCAGTTCTTC. This translates into CSARATAGGWNEQFF.

This clonotype was detected only once. The chain couples TRBV20-1 to TRBJ1-6; D is ambiguous. V dropped 3 bases and J dropped 8 bases, with 20 bases sitting between them. Germline CDR1 reads DFQATT; CDR2 reads SNEGSKA (reference sequence). The CDR3 loop spans 16 amino acids. CDR3 region: CSASSTWAGRDSPLHF. CDR3 DNA sequence: TGCAGTGCTAGCTCGACCTGGGCCGGGCGGGATTCACCCCTCCACTTT.

This clonotype was seen a few times. The rearrangement joins TRBV5-1 to TRBJ2-7; unclear D gene. Germline CDR1 SGHRS, CDR2 YFSETQ. The CDR3 has 16 amino acids. V lost 4 bases to trimming and J lost 3 bases, with 20 bases between them. CDR3 in amino acids: CASSQDPMSPIYEQYF. In DNA, the CDR3 is TGCGCCAGCAGCCAAGATCCAATGTCCCCGATCTACGAGCAGTACTTC.

The gene calls are TRBV20-1 and TRBJ2-3; D is perhaps TRBD1 or TRBD2 (6 bases each). The CDR3 contains 14 residues. The germline CDR1 and CDR2 sequences are DFQATT and SNEGSKA (reference sequence). The ends were cut back, 3 bases at V and 3 bases at J, with 13 bases in the middle. Here the CDR3 reads CSASTGAGTDTQYF. The CDR3 DNA follows: TGCAGTGCTAGCACGGGGGCCGGAACAGATACGCAGTATTTT.

The CDR3 DNA is TGTGCCAGCAGCCTTAGAATGGTACTTGGGGCCAACGTCCTGACTTTC. This codes for CASSLRMVLGANVLTF. The V call is TRBV7-2, the J call TRBJ2-6; D unclear. V lost 5 bases, J lost 3 bases, and 14 bases lay in between. The CDR3 sequence is 16 residues long. Germline values: CDR1 SGHTA, CDR2 FQGNSA.

This clonotype is a singleton in its sample. This sequence joins TRBV21-1 and TRBJ1-2; the table calls TRBD1, which could not be checked here. TRBV21-1 is listed as a pseudogene. This CDR3 is built from 14 residues. Here the CDR3 DNA reads TGTGCCAGCAAGTCAGGGGGCCCTCTCTATGGCTACACCTTC. Residues: CASKSGGPLYGYTF.

V and J are TRBV28 and TRBJ1-2; 7 positions agree with TRBD1. With 5 bases clipped from V and 4 bases from J, the junction kept 4 bases outside the gene matches. CDR1 is MDHEN and CDR2 is SYDVKM in the germline V gene. This CDR3 is built from 13 residues. In DNA, the CDR3 is TGTGCCAGCAGTCAAGGACAGGCCTATGGCTACACCTTC. Its translation is CASSQGQAYGYTF.

The rearrangement joins TRBV6-4 to TRBJ2-7; a weak D match, TRBD1 (6 bases). V shed 5 bases and J shed 0 bases, with 20 bases lying between them. From germline, CDR1 is MRHNA and CDR2 SNTAGT. CDR3 length: 17 amino acids. CDR3 nucleotides: TGTGCCAGCAGTCAGAGTAGAACAGGGTTTAGCTCCTACGAGCAGTACTTC. It specifies CASSQSRTGFSSYEQYF.